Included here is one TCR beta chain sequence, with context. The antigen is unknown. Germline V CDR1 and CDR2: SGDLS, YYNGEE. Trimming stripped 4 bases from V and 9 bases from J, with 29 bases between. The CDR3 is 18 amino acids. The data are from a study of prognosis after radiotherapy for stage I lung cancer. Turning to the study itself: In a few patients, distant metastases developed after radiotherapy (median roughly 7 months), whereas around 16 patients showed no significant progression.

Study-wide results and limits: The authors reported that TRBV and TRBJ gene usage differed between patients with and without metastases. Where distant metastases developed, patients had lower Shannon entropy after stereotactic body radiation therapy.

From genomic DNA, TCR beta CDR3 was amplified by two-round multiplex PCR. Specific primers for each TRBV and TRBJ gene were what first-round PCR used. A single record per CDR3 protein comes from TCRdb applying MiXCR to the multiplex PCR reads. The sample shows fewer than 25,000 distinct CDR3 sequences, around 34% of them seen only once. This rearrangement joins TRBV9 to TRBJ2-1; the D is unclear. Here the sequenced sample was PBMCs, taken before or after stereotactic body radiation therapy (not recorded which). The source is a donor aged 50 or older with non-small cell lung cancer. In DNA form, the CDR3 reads TGTGCCAGCAGCTCCCGCAACCGCCGGTGGGTGCATTCGAGTGAGCAGTTCTTC. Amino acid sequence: CASSSRNRRWVHSSEQFF.